Presented here are 25 T cell receptor beta chains from one specimen sequenced in a study of blood T cell repertoires in COVID-19. Profiled with immunoSEQ multiplex PCR; TCRdb holds only in-frame clones, not every one. The sample has about 260,000 clones; approximately 86% are singletons. Sequenced: peripheral blood. These receptors all come from a man aged 35 to 55 who had recovered from COVID-19.

The V gene is TRBV3-1 (or the pseudogene TRBV3-2), the J gene TRBJ2-1; D is possibly TRBD2 (5 bases). V lost 2 bases, J lost 11 bases, and 10 bases lay in between. Germline V CDR1 and CDR2: LGHDT, YNNKEL (reference sequence). This CDR3 has 12 amino acids. Here the CDR3 reads CASSQMLAKQFF. In DNA, the CDR3 is TGTGCCAGCAGCCAAATGCTAGCTAAGCAGTTCTTC.

This chain joins TRBV2 and TRBJ1-2; weak D call: TRBD1 (5 bases). V lost 4 bases and J lost 3, with 15 bases in between. This CDR3 contains 15 residues. Germline CDR1 and CDR2: SNHLY and FYNNEI. CDR3 sequence reads: CASSGTPRAHYGYTF. The CDR3 DNA follows: TGTGCCAGCAGTGGGACACCACGGGCCCACTATGGCTACACCTTC.

The chain uses TRBV10-3 and TRBJ2-6, with TRBD2 matching 10 bases. Per germline, CDR1 ENHRY and CDR2 SYGVKD. The J segment lost 2 bases and the V segment lost 6 bases, leaving 10 bases of the junction unmatched. The CDR3 totals 18 residues. CDR3 loop: CAIRAAGGPRAGANVLTF. The DNA for the CDR3 is TGTGCCATCAGAGCAGCGGGAGGGCCCAGGGCTGGGGCCAACGTCCTGACTTTC.

The CDR3: CATSRDHSFSNTGELFF. The CDR3, as DNA: TGTGCCACCAGCAGAGATCACAGCTTTTCGAACACCGGGGAGCTGTTTTTT. This chain links TRBV15 with TRBJ2-2; D gene uncertain. With 0 bases removed from V and 0 bases from J, the gap between germline ends came to 11 bases. The CDR3 length is 17 residues. Germline CDR1 reads LNHNV; CDR2 reads YYDKDF (reference sequence).

The rearrangement joins TRBV19 to TRBJ1-1; a weak D match, TRBD1 (6 bases). CDR1 LNHDA and CDR2 SQIVND come from the germline V gene (reference sequence). This CDR3 is 15 amino acids long. The V and J ends lost 7 bases and 1 base respectively, with 16 bases between them. The CDR3 nucleotides read TGTGCCAGTATGGGGGGAGGGGGTCCGAACACTGAAGCTTTCTTT. Protein: CASMGGGGPNTEAFF.

The chain is built from TRBV9 and TRBJ2-1, with 10 bases matching TRBD1. Germline assignment: CDR1 SGDLS and CDR2 YYNGEE. V was pared by 3 bases and J by 4 bases, with 4 bases of the junction left unmatched. The CDR3 covers 15 residues. The CDR3 bases are TGTGCCAGCAGCGGGGGACAGGGGAGGTACAATGAGCAGTTCTTC. Translation gives CASSGGQGRYNEQFF.

This clone was counted a single time. The rearrangement joins TRBV19 to TRBJ1-5, with D maybe TRBD1 (6 bases). The CDR3 totals 13 residues. The germline gives CDR1 LNHDA, CDR2 SQIVND (reference sequence). V shed 7 bases and J shed 7 bases, with 14 bases lying between them. The DNA of the CDR3 is TGTGCCAGTAATACAGGGTCGTGGCAGCCCCAGCATTTT. This sequence encodes CASNTGSWQPQHF. The complete variable domain, with remaining parts taken from reference TRBV19 and TRBJ1-5, reads DGGITQSPKYLFRKEGQNVTLSCEQNLNHDAMYWYRQDPGQGLRLIYYSQIVNDFQKGDIAEGYSVSREKKESFPLTVTSAQKNPTAFYLCASNTGSWQPQHFGDGTRLSIL.

The chain recombines TRBV6-5 with TRBJ1-1; D may be TRBD1 (5 bases). With 6 bases removed from V and 8 bases from J, the gap between germline ends came to 13 bases. CDR3 length equals 12 residues. Germline V gene sequence: CDR1 MNHEY, CDR2 SVGAGI. The CDR3 region is CASSPGGQEAFF. The CDR3 DNA follows: TGTGCCAGCAGCCCCGGGGGTCAGGAAGCTTTCTTT.

The genes are TRBV4-1 and TRBJ1-3; D remains unclear. The CDR3 contains 14 residues. From germline, CDR1 is MGHRA and CDR2 YSYEKL. V lost 1 base and J 4 bases, leaving 8 bases between the germline ends. CDR3 bases: TGCGCCAGCAGCCAAGGAACTGAAGGAAACACCATATATTTT. Translated, it gives CASSQGTEGNTIYF.

The sample holds a few counts of this clone. The rearrangement links TRBV5-5 to TRBJ1-1, with TRBD1 matching over 8 bases. The CDR3 spans 13 residues. J gave up 5 bases and V 4 bases, and 4 bases lay outside the gene matches. Germline assignment: CDR1 SGHKS and CDR2 YYEKEE (reference sequence). CDR3 protein: CASSLRTGTEAFF. The DNA of the CDR3 is TGTGCCAGCAGCCTAAGGACAGGGACTGAAGCTTTCTTT.

The chain recombines TRBV7-6 with TRBJ1-1, with D unclear. CDR3 length equals 16 residues. In germline, CDR1 is SGHVS, CDR2 FNYEAQ. Trimming removed 0 bases at V and 2 bases at J, with 13 bases between. The CDR3, as DNA: TGTGCCAGCAGCTTAGCGGTGGGGAGAGGAAACACTGAAGCTTTCTTT. Its protein is CASSLAVGRGNTEAFF. Variable domain in full (rest from reference TRBV7-6 and TRBJ1-1): GAGVSQSPRYKVTKRGQDVALRCDPISGHVSLYWYRQALGQGPEFLTYFNYEAQQDKSGLPNDRFSAERPEGSISTLTIQRTEQRDSAMYRCASSLAVGRGNTEAFFGQGTRLTVV.

The CDR3 nucleotides read TGTGCCAGCAGCGAAAGACAGCTGGTGGGGCAGTTCTTC. This encodes CASSERQLVGQFF. The chain has TRBV12-3 or TRBV12-4 and TRBJ2-1; tentative D call: TRBD1 (5 bases). CDR3 length: 13 residues. Trimming removed 6 bases at V and 12 bases at J, with 18 bases between.

Here the CDR3 reads CASSDGRGRDGYTF. The CDR3 nucleotides are TGTGCCAGCAGTGACGGCAGGGGGCGCGATGGCTACACCTTC. The V and J genes are TRBV2 and TRBJ1-2; 8 bases are a match to TRBD1. V gave up 3 bases and J gave up 6 bases; unmatched junction bases: 6. CDR3 length: 14 residues. Germline values: CDR1 SNHLY, CDR2 FYNNEI.

The rearrangement links TRBV5-6 to TRBJ1-4, with 7 bases aligning to TRBD1. This CDR3 spans 15 amino acids. Trimming took 4 bases from V and 5 from J; bases not matched to a gene: 8. The germline CDR1 and CDR2 sequences are SGHDT and YYEEEE. DNA of the CDR3: TGTGCCAGCAGCGGAGGGACAGCTTTAAATGAAAAACTGTTTTTT. Amino acids: CASSGGTALNEKLFF.

The V call is TRBV6-6, the J call TRBJ1-5; 9 bases match TRBD1. This CDR3 contains 16 residues. The germline V gene encodes CDR1 MNHNY and CDR2 SVGAGI (reference sequence). V was pared by 6 bases and J by 6 bases, with 12 bases of the junction left unmatched. The CDR3 DNA reads as TGTGCCAGCAGAGGGGCGGAACAGGGGGCTTCTCAGCCCCAGCATTTT. Residues: CASRGAEQGASQPQHF.

The J gene is TRBJ1-1, the V gene TRBV5-4; perhaps TRBD1 as D (5 bases). CDR1 is SGHNT, CDR2 YYREEE, per germline (reference sequence). This CDR3 has 13 amino acids. V shed 2 bases and J shed 4 bases, with 9 bases lying between them. CDR3 sequence reads: CASSFGRGTEAFF. The DNA of the CDR3 is TGTGCCAGCAGCTTTGGTAGGGGCACTGAAGCTTTCTTT.

This clone was seen only once. This chain uses TRBV18 with TRBJ2-7; tentatively, D is TRBD1 (7 bases). There are 15 residues in the CDR3. Germline assignment: CDR1 KGHSH and CDR2 LQKENI. The ends were cut back, 2 bases at V and 6 bases at J, with 17 bases in the middle. CDR3 sequence (DNA): TGTGCCAGCTCACCAATTGGATCTCAGGGGGGCGAGCAGTACTTC. Translating it yields CASSPIGSQGGEQYF.

J is TRBJ2-1 and V is TRBV9; TRBD2 matches at 13 bases. Germline V gives CDR1 SGDLS, CDR2 YYNGEE. The CDR3 has 21 amino acids. Unmatched junction bases numbered 22, after V lost 3 bases and J lost 7 bases. The CDR3 bases are TGTGCCAGCAGCGACAGACTAGCGGGGGGTTTAAGTGGTCCACCAGCGAATGAGCAGTTCTTC. It codes for CASSDRLAGGLSGPPANEQFF.

The V and J genes are TRBV27 and TRBJ2-7, with 8 bases that match TRBD1. The trim removed 6 bases at V and 6 bases at J, leaving 16 bases unmatched. The CDR3 is 16 residues long. Germline V gives CDR1 MNHEY, CDR2 SMNVEV (reference sequence). CDR3 nucleotides: TGTGCCAGCAGCTCCCTCACGGGCCAGGGGGCGGGCGAGCAGTACTTC. It is translated as CASSSLTGQGAGEQYF.

This clone was observed a handful of times. The chain joins TRBV29-1 to TRBJ2-7; D remains ambiguous. CDR1 and CDR2 from the germline V gene are SQVTM and ANQGSEA. Trimming removed 4 bases from V and 0 bases from J, with 7 bases in between. The CDR3 consists of 12 residues. The CDR3 loop is CSVAFNSYEQYF. The CDR3 coding sequence is TGCAGCGTTGCCTTTAACTCCTACGAGCAGTACTTC.

The chain joins TRBV15 to TRBJ2-3, with D tentatively TRBD1 (5 bases). The CDR3 has 15 residues. Between the trimmed V and J ends, which lost 6 bases and 5 bases, there was a span of 18 bases. Germline assignment: CDR1 LNHNV and CDR2 YYDKDF (reference sequence). This CDR3 is CATRSSGSARDTQYF. The CDR3 nucleotides are TGTGCCACCAGATCCTCAGGGTCTGCTAGAGATACGCAGTATTTT. The full variable domain, its missing parts supplied by reference TRBV15 and TRBJ2-3, is DAMVIQNPRYQVTQFGKPVTLSCSQTLNHNVMYWYQQKSSQAPKLLFHYYDKDFNNEADTPDNFQSRRPNTSFCFLDIRSPGLGDTAMYLCATRSSGSARDTQYFGPGTRLTVL.

J is TRBJ2-3 and V is TRBV7-5; the DNA was not compared with TRBD1, the D call given in the table. TRBV7-5 represents a pseudogene. The CDR3 has 15 residues. DNA for the CDR3: TGTGCCAGAAGCTCGACAGGGGGATACACAGATACGCAGTATTTT. Encoded protein: CARSSTGGYTDTQYF.

The CDR3 sequence is CASSPRSGRGAFF. In DNA form, the CDR3 reads TGTGCCAGCAGCCCTCGTAGTGGTAGGGGGGCTTTCTTT. The V and J genes are TRBV11-2 and TRBJ1-1; possible D gene TRBD1, 6 bases. CDR3 length: 13 residues. The ends were cut back, 5 bases at V and 11 bases at J, with 18 bases in the middle. In germline, CDR1 is SGHAT, CDR2 FQNNGV.

The genes are TRBV7-2 and TRBJ2-1; 7 bases match TRBD2. CDR3 length equals 18 residues. Germline CDR1 is SGHTA and CDR2 is FQGNSA. The J segment lost 5 bases and the V segment lost 5 bases, leaving 18 bases of the junction unmatched. CDR3 protein: CASSPVFAGAPGDNEQFF. The CDR3 DNA reads as TGTGCCAGCAGCCCCGTATTCGCGGGAGCTCCGGGAGACAATGAGCAGTTCTTC.

The V call is TRBV18, the J call TRBJ2-7; 8 nucleotides align to TRBD2. Germline V CDR1 and CDR2: KGHSH, LQKENI. V was pared by 3 bases and J by 1 base, with 5 bases of the junction left unmatched. The CDR3 contains 15 residues. The CDR3 protein is CASSPGGGPSYEQYF. The CDR3 DNA is TGTGCCAGCTCACCCGGGGGGGGGCCATCCTACGAGCAGTACTTC.